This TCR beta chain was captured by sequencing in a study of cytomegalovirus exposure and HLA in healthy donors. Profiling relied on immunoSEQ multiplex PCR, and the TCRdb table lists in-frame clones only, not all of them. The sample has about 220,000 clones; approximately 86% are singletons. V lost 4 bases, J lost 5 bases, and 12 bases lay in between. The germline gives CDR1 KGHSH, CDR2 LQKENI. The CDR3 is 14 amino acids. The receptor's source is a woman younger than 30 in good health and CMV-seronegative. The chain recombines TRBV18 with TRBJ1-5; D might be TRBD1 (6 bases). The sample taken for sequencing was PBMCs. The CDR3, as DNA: TGTGCCAGCTCACTCCGGGACACTCATCAGCCCCAGCATTTT. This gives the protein CASSLRDTHQPQHF.